Listed here are 29 T cell receptor beta chains from one sample, sequenced in a study of T-cell reconstitution after alpha-beta-depleted transplantation in children. Molecular barcoding with unique molecular identifiers was used for the TCRbeta library. Using its own MiXCR run on the PCR reads, TCRdb lists one record per CDR3 protein. The data hold hundreds of thousands of distinct CDR3 sequences, with 16% observed a single time. The starting material was PBMCs, mostly from graft donor cells, obtained 360 days after TCRalphabeta/CD19-depleted stem cell transplant. These receptors originate from a male patient between 5 and 17 years old who had a stem cell transplant for acute lymphoblastic leukemia, so the T cells may come from the graft donor.

The V and J genes are TRBV4-1 and TRBJ2-7; TRBD1 matches 7 bases. Germline V lookup: CDR1 MGHRA, CDR2 YSYEKL. V dropped 1 base and J dropped 0; count of bases not matched to a gene: 3. CDR3 size: 15 residues. CDR3 in amino acids: CASSQVGQSSYEQYF. CDR3 DNA: TGCGCCAGCAGCCAAGTGGGACAGAGCTCCTACGAGCAGTACTTC.

The chain joins TRBV7-8 to TRBJ2-3; D possibly uses TRBD1 or TRBD2 (6 bases each). V lost 3 bases to trimming and J lost 0 bases, with 19 bases between them. CDR3 length: 18 residues. Germline V gene data show CDR1 as SGHVS and CDR2 as FQNEAQ. The CDR3 is CASSFPQEGGESTDTQYF. CDR3 nucleotide sequence: TGTGCCAGCAGCTTCCCGCAAGAGGGGGGTGAGAGCACAGATACGCAGTATTTT.

The table lists this clonotype with a few counts. The chain employs TRBV13 and TRBJ2-3, with TRBD1 identical over 8 bases. With 4 bases clipped from V and 5 bases from J, the junction kept 8 bases outside the gene matches. Germline V lookup: CDR1 PRHDT, CDR2 FYEKMQ (reference sequence). The CDR3 loop spans 15 amino acids. This CDR3 is CASSSGWTGKDTQYF. The DNA of the CDR3 is TGTGCCAGCAGCTCAGGTTGGACAGGGAAAGATACGCAGTATTTT.

This chain joins TRBV5-1 and TRBJ2-4, with 8 positions matching TRBD1. CDR3 length: 16 amino acids. The V gene end was trimmed by 3 bases and the J gene end by 0 bases; junction bases not matched to a gene: 5. The germline gives CDR1 SGHRS, CDR2 YFSETQ. This CDR3 reads CASSSRQGLAKNIQYF. The CDR3 DNA reads as TGCGCCAGCAGCTCCCGACAGGGGCTAGCCAAAAACATTCAGTACTTC.

The genes are TRBV4-1 and TRBJ2-7; maybe TRBD1 (6 bases). Germline V gene sequence: CDR1 MGHRA, CDR2 YSYEKL. The CDR3 is 17 residues long. V was clipped by 1 base and J by 4 bases, with 20 bases between them. The CDR3 nucleotides read TGCGCCAGCAGCCAAGGGGCCTTGGACAGCACCCATTACGAGCAGTACTTC. It translates to CASSQGALDSTHYEQYF.

CDR3 nucleotides: TGTGCCACCAGTGGCCCCTGGGCCAGCGTCACAGATACGCAGTATTTT. The encoded protein is CATSGPWASVTDTQYF. The V call is TRBV24-1, the J call TRBJ2-3; D gene unclear. The CDR3 is made up of 16 amino acids. The V gene's germline CDR1 is KGHDR and CDR2 SFDVKD. Trimming pared 5 bases from V and 2 bases from J, leaving 16 bases between.

The CDR3 DNA reads TGTGCCACCAGCAGAGATAATAGCGGGAGTTTCTACAGCCGGGATGAGCAGTTCTTC. This encodes CATSRDNSGSFYSRDEQFF. The V call is TRBV15, the J call TRBJ2-1; 9 bases align to TRBD2. Per the germline V gene, CDR1 is LNHNV and CDR2 is YYDKDF (reference sequence). Trimming at V came to 0 bases and at J to 8 bases, leaving 17 bases not matched to a gene. The CDR3 has 19 residues.

The sample holds a few counts of this clonotype. The rearrangement links TRBV12-3 or TRBV12-4 to TRBJ2-7, with D possibly being TRBD2 (6 bases). CDR3 length: 15 residues. V lost 6 bases and J 6 bases, leaving 21 bases between the germline ends. The CDR3 region has the DNA TGTGCCAGCAGAGCCACTAGTCTGGCCGGGGGCGAGCAGTACTTC. Amino acids: CASRATSLAGGEQYF.

This clonotype was seen at least ten times. The rearrangement uses TRBV20-1 and TRBJ1-6; D remains ambiguous. Germline assignment: CDR1 DFQATT and CDR2 SNEGSKA (reference sequence). CDR3 length: 16 amino acids. V lost 0 bases, J lost 0 bases, and 9 bases lay in between. CDR3 sequence (DNA): TGCAGTGCTAGAGATCGTGTATCCTCCTATAATTCACCCCTCCACTTT. Translation gives CSARDRVSSYNSPLHF.

This clonotype was counted between two and nine times. The rearrangement links TRBV7-9 to TRBJ2-1; no reliable D call. V gave up 2 bases and J gave up 5 bases, with 10 bases separating them. CDR1 is SEHNR and CDR2 is FQNEAQ in the germline V gene (reference sequence). The CDR3 has 14 residues. The CDR3 region has the DNA TGTGCCAGCAGCTTATACCTCGGCCACAATGAGCAGTTCTTC. Its translation: CASSLYLGHNEQFF.

The table lists this clonotype with a few counts. The V and J genes are TRBV27 and TRBJ2-2; D is undetermined. Germline V gene sequence: CDR1 MNHEY, CDR2 SMNVEV (reference sequence). CDR3 length: 13 amino acids. V was shortened by 5 bases and J by 11 bases, with 15 bases between the two germline ends. Here the CDR3 reads CASSGGGGVELFF. The CDR3, as DNA: TGTGCCAGCAGTGGCGGCGGCGGAGTAGAGCTGTTTTTT.

This clonotype was found a few times. The V call is TRBV27, the J call TRBJ2-1; D ambiguous. Germline CDR1 and CDR2: MNHEY and SMNVEV (reference sequence). The CDR3 is made up of 14 amino acids. The V end lost 1 base, the J end lost 8 bases, and 12 bases lay between the germline ends. The CDR3 DNA reads TGTGCCAGCAGTTTATTGAGTAGCAAGCATGAGCAGTTCTTC. Protein sequence: CASSLLSSKHEQFF.

This clonotype was picked up many times. This chain joins TRBV5-1 and TRBJ2-1, with TRBD2 matching over 11 bases. J gave up 6 bases and V 2 bases, and 7 bases lay outside the gene matches. The germline V gene encodes CDR1 SGHRS and CDR2 YFSETQ. The CDR3 is 16 residues long. The CDR3: CASSFTSGSSGNEQFF. Here the CDR3 DNA reads TGCGCCAGCAGCTTTACTAGCGGGAGCTCGGGCAATGAGCAGTTCTTC.

The gene calls are TRBV11-3 and TRBJ2-1; unclear D gene. Germline CDR1 reads SGHNT; CDR2 reads YENEEA. The V end was cut by 3 bases, the J end by 5 bases, with 8 bases between. The CDR3 is made up of 13 amino acids. CDR3 bases: TGTGCCAGCAGCTTCTGGTCCGACAATGAGCAGTTCTTC. Residues: CASSFWSDNEQFF.

This clonotype was picked up a small number of times. V is TRBV4-1 and J is TRBJ2-7; TRBD2 might be the D (5 bases). This CDR3 has 13 residues. CDR1 is MGHRA and CDR2 is YSYEKL in the germline V gene. The germline V and J ends were trimmed by 1 base and 7 bases, with 11 bases remaining between them. As DNA, the CDR3 is TGCGCCAGCAGCCAAGGGGAGCTTAGAGAGCAGTACTTC. This sequence encodes CASSQGELREQYF.

This clonotype was seen repeatedly, ten times or more. The J gene is TRBJ1-1, the V gene TRBV12-3 or TRBV12-4; a possible D gene is TRBD1 (5 bases). Trimming pared 6 bases from V and 2 bases from J, leaving 16 bases between. This CDR3 comprises 15 residues. DNA of the CDR3: TGTGCCAGCAGGACCCGGGGCGGAAGAAACACTGAAGCTTTCTTT. Its protein product is CASRTRGGRNTEAFF.

This clonotype was seen repeatedly, ten times or more. The chain employs TRBV18 and TRBJ2-1; 8 bases align to TRBD1. The CDR3 runs 15 residues. The V gene's germline CDR1 is KGHSH and CDR2 LQKENI. The trim removed 4 bases at V and 6 bases at J, leaving 8 bases unmatched. CDR3 in DNA: TGTGCCAGCTCACACCCCGGGACAGGTGGCAATGAGCAGTTCTTC. This encodes CASSHPGTGGNEQFF.

The table lists this clonotype with a few counts. This chain links TRBV7-8 with TRBJ2-7; 12 bases agree with TRBD2. Germline CDR1 SGHVS, CDR2 FQNEAQ. There are 17 residues in the CDR3. With V trimmed by 1 base and J by 2 bases, 6 bases remained unmatched. CDR3 loop: CASSLGLAGGLPYEQYF. The CDR3 coding sequence is TGTGCCAGCAGCTTAGGGCTAGCGGGAGGGCTACCCTACGAGCAGTACTTC. Looking up the rest from reference TRBV7-8 and TRBJ2-7 gives the full variable domain: GAGVSQSPRYKVAKRGQDVALRCDPISGHVSLFWYQQALGQGPEFLTYFQNEAQLDKSGLPSDRFFAERPEGSVSTLKIQRTQQEDSAVYLCASSLGLAGGLPYEQYFGPGTRLTVT.

This chain's CDR3 is CSARRVKELFF. In nucleotides, the CDR3 is TGCAGTGCTAGAAGGGTGAAGGAGCTGTTTTTT. The chain recombines TRBV20-1 with TRBJ2-2; D ambiguous. CDR3 size: 11 residues. Germline CDR1 and CDR2: DFQATT and SNEGSKA (reference sequence). The V end was cut by 2 bases, the J end by 10 bases, with 8 bases between.

The V call is TRBV5-1, the J call TRBJ1-4, with D perhaps matching TRBD1 (6 bases). The CDR3 sequence is 15 residues long. V was clipped by 4 bases and J by 4 bases, with 14 bases between them. Germline loops: CDR1 SGHRS, CDR2 YFSETQ. The CDR3: CASSRETGGNEKLFF. DNA for the CDR3: TGCGCCAGCAGCAGGGAGACAGGAGGTAATGAAAAACTGTTTTTT. Full variable domain (rest looked up from reference TRBV5-1 and TRBJ1-4): KAGVTQTPRYLIKTRGQQVTLSCSPISGHRSVSWYQQTPGQGLQFLFEYFSETQRNKGNFPGRFSGRQFSNSRSEMNVSTLELGDSALYLCASSRETGGNEKLFFGSGTQLSVL.

This clonotype was seen more than once but under ten times. This chain joins TRBV20-1 and TRBJ2-3, with 8 bases matching TRBD2. V shed 4 bases and J 6 bases; nucleotides not matched to a gene: 9. CDR1 is DFQATT and CDR2 is SNEGSKA in the germline V gene (reference sequence). The CDR3 is 14 amino acids. The DNA for the CDR3 is TGCAGTGCTATCTCGGGACTAGTTCCGGATACGCAGTATTTT. Its translation is CSAISGLVPDTQYF.

The chain links TRBV3-1 to TRBJ2-7; no definite D call. Germline V lookup: CDR1 LGHDT, CDR2 YNNKEL (reference sequence). The ends were cut back, 8 bases at V and 2 bases at J, with 13 bases in the middle. The CDR3 spans 13 residues. The CDR3 sequence: CASAPGAAYEQYF. In DNA form, the CDR3 reads TGTGCCAGCGCCCCAGGCGCCGCCTACGAGCAGTACTTC.

This clonotype was detected ten times or more. The chain joins TRBV4-2 to TRBJ1-6, with a possible D match to TRBD1 (5 bases). The CDR3 loop spans 20 amino acids. V lost 0 bases to trimming and J lost 0 bases, with 18 bases between them. Germline V gene sequence: CDR1 LGHNA, CDR2 YNFKEQ. The CDR3: CASSQEPNGHTSSYNSPLHF. The CDR3 nucleotides are TGTGCCAGCAGCCAAGAACCTAACGGACATACAAGCTCCTATAATTCACCCCTCCACTTT.

This clonotype showed up many times. The CDR3 spells CASSLLPVYEQYF. CDR3 DNA sequence: TGTGCCAGCAGTTTACTCCCAGTCTACGAGCAGTACTTC. V gene TRBV27 combines with J gene TRBJ2-7, with D uncertain. Per the germline V gene, CDR1 is MNHEY and CDR2 is SMNVEV (reference sequence). There are 13 residues in the CDR3. With 2 bases removed from V and 3 bases from J, the gap between germline ends came to 8 bases.

The chain uses TRBV7-8 and TRBJ2-5, with unresolved D. Per the germline V gene, CDR1 is SGHVS and CDR2 is FQNEAQ. The V end was cut by 5 bases, the J end by 4 bases, with 11 bases between. This CDR3 region has 13 residues. The DNA for the CDR3 is TGTGCCAGCAGCAACCCGGTAGGAGAGACCCAGTACTTC. Protein product: CASSNPVGETQYF.

The chain is built from TRBV5-5 and TRBJ1-2; tentative D call: TRBD1 (6 bases). The CDR3 loop spans 13 amino acids. The germline V gene encodes CDR1 SGHKS and CDR2 YYEKEE (reference sequence). V was clipped by 1 base and J by 12 bases, with 16 bases between them. CDR3 residues: CASSLLGGSLNTF. For the CDR3, the DNA is TGTGCCAGCAGCTTGTTAGGGGGGAGCCTAAACACCTTC.

This clonotype was observed at least ten times. J is TRBJ2-1 and V is TRBV12-3 or TRBV12-4; 10 bases map to TRBD2. Losses at the gene ends were 6 bases for V and 3 bases for J; bases not matched to a gene: 5. This CDR3 has 15 residues. CDR3 amino acids: CASSSPSGSYNEQFF. The DNA for the CDR3 is TGTGCCAGCAGCTCCCCTAGCGGGAGCTACAATGAGCAGTTCTTC.

This clonotype was counted between two and nine times. The CDR3 region has the DNA TGTGCCAGCAGCTTGACCGAGCCGAACACCGGGGAGCTGTTTTTT. As protein: CASSLTEPNTGELFF. V usage is TRBV13 and J usage is TRBJ2-2; D gene unclear. Trimming removed 3 bases at V and 0 bases at J, with 8 bases between. Germline CDR1 and CDR2: PRHDT and FYEKMQ (reference sequence). This CDR3 has 15 residues.

The V gene is TRBV5-1, the J gene TRBJ1-1; D unclear. Between the trimmed V and J ends, which lost 4 bases and 0 bases, there was a span of 10 bases. The CDR3 runs to 14 residues. Germline CDR1 reads SGHRS; CDR2 reads YFSETQ. CDR3 nucleotide sequence: TGCGCCAGCAGCCGAGGTATATTGAACACTGAAGCTTTCTTT. As protein: CASSRGILNTEAFF.